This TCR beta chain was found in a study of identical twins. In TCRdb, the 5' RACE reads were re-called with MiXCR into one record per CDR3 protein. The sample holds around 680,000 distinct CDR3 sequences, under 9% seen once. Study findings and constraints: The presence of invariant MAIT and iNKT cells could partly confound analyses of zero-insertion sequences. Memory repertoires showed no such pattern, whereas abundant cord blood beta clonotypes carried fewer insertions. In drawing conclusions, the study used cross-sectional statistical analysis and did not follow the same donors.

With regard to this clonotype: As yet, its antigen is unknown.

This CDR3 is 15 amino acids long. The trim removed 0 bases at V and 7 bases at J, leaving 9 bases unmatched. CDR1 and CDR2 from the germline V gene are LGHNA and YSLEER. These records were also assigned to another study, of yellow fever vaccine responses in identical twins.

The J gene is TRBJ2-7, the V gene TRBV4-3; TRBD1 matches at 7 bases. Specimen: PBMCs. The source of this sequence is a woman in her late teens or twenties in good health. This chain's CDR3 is CASSQDRDRVNEQYF. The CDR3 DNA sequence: TGCGCCAGCAGCCAAGATCGAGACAGGGTCAATGAGCAGTACTTC.